This TCR beta chain is from a study of patients and donors after allogeneic stem cell transplantation. Germline V gene data show CDR1 as SNHLY and CDR2 as FYNNEI. Trimming left V 6 bases short and J 0 bases short, with 16 bases between. CDR3 size: 16 residues. Each CDR3 protein is one row after TCRdb ran MiXCR on the RT-PCR reads. The sample includes 920,000 or so distinct CDR3 sequences, roughly 18% of them seen just once. The receptor comes from a human donor who was either an allogeneic HSCT recipient or a stem cell or donor lymphocyte infusion donor (not recorded which). It is not recorded whose cells these are; they may come from a transplant donor. The sample was blood, either unsorted or a sorted T cell fraction (not recorded which). The chain couples TRBV2 to TRBJ2-3; no definite D call. The DNA for the CDR3 is TGTGCCAGCAGCGACGCCAAGAGGATTAGCACAGATACGCAGTATTTT. It codes for CASSDAKRISTDTQYF.